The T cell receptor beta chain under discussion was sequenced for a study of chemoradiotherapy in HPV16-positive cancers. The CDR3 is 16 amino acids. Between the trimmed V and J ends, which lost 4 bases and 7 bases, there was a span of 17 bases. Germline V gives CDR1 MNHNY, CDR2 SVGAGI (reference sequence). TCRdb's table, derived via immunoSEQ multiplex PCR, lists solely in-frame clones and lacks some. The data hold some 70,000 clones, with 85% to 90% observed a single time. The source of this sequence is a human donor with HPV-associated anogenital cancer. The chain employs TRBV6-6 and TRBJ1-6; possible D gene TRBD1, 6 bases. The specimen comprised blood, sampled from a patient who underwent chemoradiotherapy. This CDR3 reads CASSLPTTGYNSPLHF. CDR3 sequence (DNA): TGTGCCAGCAGTTTACCGACGACAGGATACAATTCACCCCTCCACTTT.